This T cell receptor beta chain was profiled in a study of cytomegalovirus exposure and HLA in healthy donors. Study observations and caveats: Confirmation in vitro established that a few CMV-associated chains were specific for CMV antigens.

On this clone: Antigen: not known.

PCR was performed using 60 Vbeta and 13 Jbeta primers. Only in-frame clones appear in the TCRdb table, and some are missing; sequencing was by immunoSEQ multiplex PCR. The sample lists 150,000 or so clones, roughly 74% seen once, with less than 3.5% in the top ten. Sequenced input: PBMCs. This TCR came from a man aged 18 to 29 in good health and CMV-seronegative.

The CDR3 nucleotides are TGTGCCAGCGGACAGGAGAGCTCCTATAATTCACCCCTCCACTTT. This sequence encodes CASGQESSYNSPLHF. The chain employs TRBV2 and TRBJ1-6, with 7 bases identical to TRBD1. This CDR3 has 15 amino acids. Germline V lookup: CDR1 SNHLY, CDR2 FYNNEI. The V segment lost 8 bases and the J segment 0 bases; nucleotides outside the gene matches: 4.